Detailed here is one T cell receptor (beta chain). Its antigen is still unknown. A read error may account for a junction end that differs from germline. Priming with a constant-region primer yielded TCR beta cDNA from 400 to 500 ng total RNA. Slightly modified ARM-PCR served as the procedure for the TCR beta libraries. These libraries came from three rounds of nested multiplex PCR. Researchers ran the first two PCR rounds for 10 cycles each with TRBV1-TRBV30 forward primers and a C-beta reverse primer. TCRdb reprocessed the multiplex PCR reads via MiXCR and lists one record per CDR3 protein. The data hold tens of thousands of distinct CDR3 sequences, with roughly 80% observed a single time. This record comes from a study of tumor-infiltrating lymphocytes in primary liver carcinoma. General study results and limits: For tumor-adjacent and tumor-blood pairs, overlap was less than that seen for tumor region pairs.

There are 14 residues in the CDR3. Germline V gives CDR1 MNHEY, CDR2 SVGEGT. From unsorted bulk tissue weighing about 18-30 mg, DNA and RNA were co-extracted. The chain is built from TRBV6-2 or TRBV6-3 and TRBJ2-1, with 8 bases fitting TRBD1. The clonotype was recovered from a man aged 40-55 years with primary liver carcinoma and hepatitis B virus infection. The sample comprised tumor-adjacent normal liver tissue. DNA of the CDR3: TGTGTCAGCAGTTACCTTACGCAGGGACAGGTCCCGTTCTTC. Translated, it gives CVSSYLTQGQVPFF.